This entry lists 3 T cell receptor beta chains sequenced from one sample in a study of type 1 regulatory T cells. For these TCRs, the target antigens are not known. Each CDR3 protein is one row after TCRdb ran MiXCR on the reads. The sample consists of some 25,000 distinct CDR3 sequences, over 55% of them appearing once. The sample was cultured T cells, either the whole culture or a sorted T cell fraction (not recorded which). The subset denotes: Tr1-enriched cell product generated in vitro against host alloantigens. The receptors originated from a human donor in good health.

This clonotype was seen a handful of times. This chain's CDR3 is CASSLFRTGSTGELFF. CDR3 nucleotide sequence: TGTGCCAGCAGCTTGTTCCGAACAGGATCCACCGGGGAGCTGTTTTTT. The V and J genes are TRBV7-2 and TRBJ2-2; tentatively, D is TRBD1 (5 bases). The germline CDR1 and CDR2 sequences are SGHTA and FQGNSA. The CDR3 consists of 16 residues. Deletions cut 3 bases from V and 4 bases from J, with 15 bases between.

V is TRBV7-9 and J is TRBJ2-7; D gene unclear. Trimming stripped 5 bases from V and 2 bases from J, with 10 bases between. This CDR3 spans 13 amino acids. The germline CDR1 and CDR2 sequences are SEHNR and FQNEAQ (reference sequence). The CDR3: CASSPTGPYEQYF. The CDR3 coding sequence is TGTGCCAGCAGCCCGACGGGCCCCTACGAGCAGTACTTC.

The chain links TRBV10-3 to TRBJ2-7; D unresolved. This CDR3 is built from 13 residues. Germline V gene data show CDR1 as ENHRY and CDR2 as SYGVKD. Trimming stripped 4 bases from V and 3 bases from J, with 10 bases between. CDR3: CAISGWQNYEQYF. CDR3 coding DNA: TGTGCCATCAGTGGCTGGCAGAACTACGAGCAGTACTTC.